The sample holds a few counts of the clone carrying this TCR beta chain. Its antigen is not identified. This sample stems from a study of human T cells and chemical hapten exposure. The library tagged each cDNA molecule with unique molecular identifiers. MiXCR, applied by TCRdb to the RACE reads, yields one record per CDR3 protein. The data hold 80,000 to 100,000 distinct CDR3 sequences, with roughly 12% observed a single time. Indicated time point: patch test 1, 2 weeks after DPC sensitization. Described treatment: therapeutic diphenylcyclopropenone sensitization with weekly scalp DPC. In every case, blood was obtained before the patch test was applied. Alopecia patients, 18 to 70 years old and DPC-suitable, served as donors. Germline CDR1 MDHEN, CDR2 SYDVKM. With V trimmed by 5 bases and J by 0 bases, 8 bases remained unmatched. The CDR3 runs 16 residues. Study-wide findings and caveats: The number of TCRs above 1 in 1000 frequency did not change after DPC sensitization.

This TCR derives from a woman between 35 and 50 years old with alopecia areata. Some clones in this sample may be carry-over from other donors' samples. This specimen was whole blood, taken in connection with sensitization to the hapten diphenylcyclopropenone (DPC). The chain combines TRBV28 with TRBJ1-1; 8 bases match TRBD1. In DNA, the CDR3 is TGTGCCAGCAGTGAACGGACAGGGTACATGAACACTGAAGCTTTCTTT. Protein sequence: CASSERTGYMNTEAFF.